Below are 21 T cell receptor beta chains sequenced from a single sample in a study of T cell responses to AZD1222 COVID-19 vaccine. Method: immunoSEQ multiplex PCR; TCRdb's copy keeps in-frame clones and lacks some. This sample has about 100,000 clones, with around 87% found just once. The source material was peripheral blood, sampled on day 0 of MenACWY control vaccination. The receptors stem from an adult in good health.

J is TRBJ2-2 and V is TRBV19, with 9 bases matching TRBD2. The CDR3 contains 16 residues. V was pared by 5 bases and J by 1 base, with 5 bases of the junction left unmatched. CDR1 is LNHDA, CDR2 SQIVND, per germline (reference sequence). The CDR3 reads CASSFIAGVNTGELFF. In DNA form, the CDR3 reads TGTGCCAGTAGTTTCATAGCGGGGGTGAACACCGGGGAGCTGTTTTTT.

For the CDR3, the DNA is TGTGCCTGGAGTGTATGGGGGGGGGAGCTGTTTTTT. It specifies CAWSVWGGELFF. The gene calls are TRBV30 and TRBJ2-2; D tentatively fits TRBD1 or TRBD2 (5 bases each). V shed 0 bases and J shed 8 bases, with 7 bases lying between them. Germline CDR1 reads GTSNPN; CDR2 reads SVGIG (reference sequence). The CDR3 sequence is 12 residues long.

The chain couples TRBV7-2 to TRBJ2-2, with 8 bases matching TRBD2. The CDR3 contains 17 residues. CDR1 SGHTA and CDR2 FQGNSA come from the germline V gene. V was clipped by 4 bases and J by 7 bases; unmatched bases: 14. The CDR3 here is CASSSGTRVISIGELFF. CDR3 nucleotides: TGTGCCAGCAGCTCCGGGACTAGGGTCATTTCGATCGGGGAGCTGTTTTTT.

This clone occurred once. The chain has TRBV6-1 and TRBJ2-5; a possible D gene is TRBD2 (7 bases). The CDR3 is 18 residues long. The V end was cut by 2 bases, the J end by 5 bases, with 24 bases between. Germline V CDR1 and CDR2: MNHNS, SASEGT. The DNA for the CDR3 is TGTGCCAGCAGTGAATCAATTGGAGGGGGGGCGCTCAGGGAGACCCAGTACTTC. Amino acid sequence: CASSESIGGGALRETQYF.

The chain links TRBV9 to TRBJ2-7; TRBD2 aligns across 13 bases. CDR3 length equals 14 residues. Germline trimming cut 4 bases from V and 5 bases from J; bases unmatched to any gene: 3. CDR1 is SGDLS, CDR2 YYNGEE, per germline. As DNA, the CDR3 is TGTGCCAGCAGCACTGGACTAGCGGGGGACGAGCAGTACTTC. This codes for CASSTGLAGDEQYF.

CDR3: CASSPRPYMNTEAFF. The CDR3 DNA is TGTGCCAGCAGCCCGCGACCCTATATGAACACTGAAGCTTTCTTT. The genes are TRBV7-2 and TRBJ1-1; D not resolved. The CDR3 runs to 15 residues. The V gene lost 5 bases and the J gene lost 0 bases, with 13 bases spanning the gap. From germline, CDR1 is SGHTA and CDR2 FQGNSA. The variable domain in full, completed from reference TRBV7-2 and TRBJ1-1, reads GAGVSQSPSNKVTEKGKDVELRCDPISGHTALYWYRQSLGQGLEFLIYFQGNSAPDKSGLPSDRFSAERTGGSVSTLTIQRTQQEDSAVYLCASSPRPYMNTEAFFGQGTRLTVV.

The chain couples TRBV30 to TRBJ1-4; weak D call: TRBD1 (6 bases). Germline loops: CDR1 GTSNPN, CDR2 SVGIG (reference sequence). Trimming cost V 0 bases and J 8 bases, with 13 bases left between them. This CDR3 spans 14 amino acids. CDR3 bases: TGTGCCTGGAGTGTACAGGGCGGTTCAGAAAAACTGTTTTTT. Protein: CAWSVQGGSEKLFF.

This chain links TRBV3-1 (or the pseudogene TRBV3-2) with TRBJ2-7; D uncertain. The length of the CDR3 is 14 residues. From germline, CDR1 is LGHDT and CDR2 YNNKEL (reference sequence). V lost 1 base and J lost 2, with 9 bases in between. The CDR3, as DNA: TGTGCCAGCAGCCAAGCCCGCAGTACCTACGAGCAGTACTTC. This codes for CASSQARSTYEQYF.

The chain recombines TRBV6-5 with TRBJ1-2; TRBD1 is a possible D gene (5 bases). The CDR3 sequence is 12 residues long. V shed 10 bases and J shed 2 bases, with 11 bases lying between them. CDR1 is MNHEY, CDR2 SVGAGI, per germline. The CDR3 DNA reads TGTGCCACCCTCGGGGGGAACTATGGCTACACCTTC. Protein product: CATLGGNYGYTF.

This clone was seen just once. For the CDR3, the DNA is TGTGCCAGCAGCTTAGGCGGATACTCTGGGGCCAACGTCCTGACTTTC. This sequence encodes CASSLGGYSGANVLTF. The chain recombines TRBV11-3 with TRBJ2-6; D call uncertain. V was cut by 1 base and J by 0 bases, with 7 bases left in between. In germline, CDR1 is SGHNT, CDR2 YENEEA. The CDR3 consists of 16 residues.

CDR3 sequence reads: CASYRTRGNTIYF. The CDR3 DNA reads as TGTGCCAGCTACCGGACGCGGGGAAACACCATATATTTT. The chain couples TRBV6-5 to TRBJ1-3; D is undetermined. V dropped 8 bases and J dropped 4 bases, with 12 bases sitting between them. The CDR3 is 13 amino acids. Per germline, CDR1 MNHEY and CDR2 SVGAGI.

The chain combines TRBV7-2 with TRBJ2-1, with 12 bases matching TRBD2. This CDR3 region has 15 residues. Trimming removed 2 bases from V and 9 bases from J; junction bases left unmatched: 5. CDR1 is SGHTA and CDR2 is FQGNSA in the germline V gene. The CDR3 DNA follows: TGTGCCAGCAGCTTATGGGCTAGCGGGGGGGCTGAGCAGTTCTTC. Translation: CASSLWASGGAEQFF.

This chain connects TRBV7-2 to TRBJ1-2; 9 bases agree with TRBD1. The CDR3 totals 13 residues. J lost 6 bases, V lost 5 bases, and 4 bases had no gene match. Germline CDR1 is SGHTA and CDR2 is FQGNSA. CDR3 DNA sequence: TGTGCCAGCAGCACAGGGACAGGGAATGGCTACACCTTC. Protein sequence: CASSTGTGNGYTF.

The chain combines TRBV3-1 (or the pseudogene TRBV3-2) with TRBJ1-5, with D possibly being TRBD1 (5 bases). The V and J ends lost 3 bases and 0 bases respectively, with 6 bases between them. The CDR3 runs 14 residues. Germline lookup yields CDR1 LGHDT and CDR2 YNNKEL (reference sequence). The CDR3 here is CASSQGGSNQPQHF. CDR3 DNA sequence: TGTGCCAGCAGCCAGGGGGGTAGCAATCAGCCCCAGCATTTT.

The V gene is TRBV19, the J gene TRBJ2-7, with D perhaps TRBD1 (5 bases). This CDR3 is 14 amino acids long. V was trimmed by 7 bases and J by 2 bases, leaving 15 bases between them. From germline, CDR1 is LNHDA and CDR2 SQIVND (reference sequence). The CDR3 nucleotides read TGTGCCAGTAAAACGACAACAGGCCCCTACGAGCAGTACTTC. Translating it yields CASKTTTGPYEQYF. Drawing the rest from reference TRBV19 and TRBJ2-7, the complete variable domain is DGGITQSPKYLFRKEGQNVTLSCEQNLNHDAMYWYRQDPGQGLRLIYYSQIVNDFQKGDIAEGYSVSREKKESFPLTVTSAQKNPTAFYLCASKTTTGPYEQYFGPGTRLTVT.

The genes are TRBV14 and TRBJ2-1; D call uncertain. This CDR3 region has 15 residues. The V and J ends lost 4 bases and 3 bases respectively, with 13 bases between them. Per the germline V gene, CDR1 is SGHDN and CDR2 is FVKESK. The CDR3 loop is CASSPEHSSYNEQFF. CDR3 nucleotides: TGTGCCAGCAGCCCTGAACATTCCAGCTACAATGAGCAGTTCTTC.

V usage is TRBV10-3 and J usage is TRBJ1-2; 7 bases line up with TRBD1. The CDR3 length is 13 residues. V lost 6 bases, J lost 7 bases, and 8 bases stayed unmatched. Germline V lookup: CDR1 ENHRY, CDR2 SYGVKD. CDR3 DNA sequence: TGTGCCATCAGCCCGGGGACAGTAGGTGGCTACACCTTC. Its translation: CAISPGTVGGYTF.

The rearrangement uses TRBV2 and TRBJ1-2; D is perhaps TRBD1 (5 bases). Germline V gene sequence: CDR1 SNHLY, CDR2 FYNNEI. Trimming stripped 7 bases from V and 2 bases from J, with 14 bases between. The CDR3 contains 14 residues. The CDR3 protein is CASNVWGPNYGYTF. CDR3 coding DNA: TGTGCCAGCAATGTCTGGGGACCCAACTATGGCTACACCTTC.

This clone has a single count. The chain couples TRBV11-3 to TRBJ2-1; TRBD2 matches 15 bases. The V gene end was trimmed by 6 bases and the J gene end by 1 base; junction bases not matched to a gene: 4. Per the germline V gene, CDR1 is SGHNT and CDR2 is YENEEA. CDR3 length: 17 residues. The CDR3 region is CASSPGTSGRSYNEQFF. CDR3 nucleotide sequence: TGTGCCAGCAGTCCCGGGACTAGCGGGAGGTCCTACAATGAGCAGTTCTTC.

This chain uses TRBV6-6 with TRBJ2-7, with no clear D. Looked up from germline, CDR1 is MNHNY and CDR2 is SVGAGI (reference sequence). This CDR3 is 10 amino acids long. Trimming removed 8 bases at V and 5 bases at J, with 7 bases between. The CDR3 region is CASGMNEQYF. The DNA of the CDR3 is TGTGCCAGCGGAATGAACGAGCAGTACTTC.

J is TRBJ1-1 and V is TRBV28; D gene uncertain. This CDR3 comprises 12 residues. CDR1 and CDR2 from the germline V gene are MDHEN and SYDVKM. With 5 bases removed from V and 7 bases from J, the gap between germline ends came to 11 bases. The CDR3 nucleotides read TGTGCCAGCAGTGTACCGGGCTTTGAAGCTTTCTTT. Its protein product is CASSVPGFEAFF.